These 23 T cell receptor beta chains were sequenced from one sample in a study of blood T cells in healthy people across ages. For the second PCR, which ran for about 6 to 11 cycles, a sample-barcoded 5' primer and a J-beta primer mix were used. TCRdb processed the 5' RACE reads anew with MiXCR; each CDR3 protein has one entry. The sample records approximately 2,000,000 distinct CDR3 sequences, approximately 39% being singletons. Input material: blood. The receptor source for this set is a human donor in good health.

Note on this clonotype: It is likely a read error, because the conserved phenylalanine at the end of the CDR3 is missing. This rearrangement joins TRBV20-1 to TRBJ2-3, with 8 bases that match TRBD2. CDR3 size: 13 residues. CDR1 is DFQATT and CDR2 is SNEGSKA in the germline V gene (reference sequence). The J segment lost 6 bases and the V segment lost 3 bases, leaving 5 bases of the junction unmatched. CDR3 amino acids: CSASGGAGDTQYL. The CDR3 DNA is TGCAGTGCTAGCGGGGGGGCTGGGGATACGCAGTATCTT.

This clonotype was seen only a few times. This sequence joins TRBV9 and TRBJ2-5; TRBD2 matches at 10 bases. This CDR3 comprises 19 residues. Losses at the gene ends were 6 bases for V and 3 bases for J; bases not matched to a gene: 20. The germline V gene has CDR1 SGDLS and CDR2 YYNGEE. As DNA, the CDR3 is TGTGCCAGCAACAAGGAGGGTACTAGCGGGGTGTCTGTGAAAGAGACCCAGTACTTC. This translates into CASNKEGTSGVSVKETQYF.

The V call is TRBV5-1, the J call TRBJ2-4, with 9 bases fitting TRBD2. After removal of 4 bases from V and 13 bases from J, the junction contained 15 bases not matched to a gene. The germline V gene has CDR1 SGHRS and CDR2 YFSETQ. This CDR3 contains 15 residues. The CDR3 reads CASSGLAGARGEQYF. In nucleotides, the CDR3 is TGCGCCAGCAGCGGCTTAGCGGGGGCCCGAGGGGAGCAGTACTTC.

This clonotype was recorded many times. This chain joins TRBV29-1 and TRBJ2-3; D is undetermined. Germline values: CDR1 SQVTM, CDR2 ANQGSEA. Trimming cost V 7 bases and J 2 bases, with 16 bases left between them. CDR3 length: 14 residues. The CDR3 protein is CSGLTGRATDTQYF. As DNA, the CDR3 is TGCAGCGGTCTTACGGGCAGAGCCACAGATACGCAGTATTTT.

The rearrangement joins TRBV6-2 or TRBV6-3 to TRBJ1-1; tentative D call: TRBD1 (6 bases). The CDR3 is 14 residues long. Germline V gives CDR1 MNHEY, CDR2 SVGEGT. The germline V and J ends were trimmed by 2 bases and 6 bases, with 13 bases remaining between them. As DNA, the CDR3 is TGTGCCAGCAGTTACGGATACAGGGTGGCTGAAGCTTTCTTT. It translates to CASSYGYRVAEAFF.

This clonotype appeared a few times. This chain uses TRBV10-3 with TRBJ1-2; perhaps TRBD1 as D (5 bases). There are 14 residues in the CDR3. The germline CDR1 and CDR2 sequences are ENHRY and SYGVKD. V lost 3 bases and J 2 bases, leaving 10 bases between the germline ends. CDR3 nucleotides: TGTGCCATCAGTGAAGTGGGGGAAAACTATGGCTACACCTTC. Protein product: CAISEVGENYGYTF.

The table lists this clonotype with a few counts. The genes are TRBV15 and TRBJ1-5; TRBD1 might be the D (6 bases). The CDR3 is made up of 15 amino acids. The V end was cut by 3 bases, the J end by 4 bases, with 13 bases between. Germline V CDR1 and CDR2: LNHNV, YYDKDF (reference sequence). CDR3 residues: CATSRAGQTNQPQHF. The CDR3 coding sequence is TGTGCCACCAGCAGGGCTGGACAGACTAATCAGCCCCAGCATTTT.

This clonotype showed up just once. This sequence joins TRBV2 and TRBJ2-1; D gene unclear. This CDR3 comprises 12 residues. Germline CDR1 is SNHLY and CDR2 is FYNNEI. Deletions cut 2 bases from V and 7 bases from J, with 6 bases between. The CDR3 coding sequence is TGTGCCAGCAGTGAACAGCCAAATGAGCAGTTCTTC. Translating gives CASSEQPNEQFF.

The chain has TRBV27 and TRBJ2-1; D unclear. Germline lookup yields CDR1 MNHEY and CDR2 SMNVEV (reference sequence). CDR3 size: 15 residues. Trimming cost V 2 bases and J 2 bases, with 10 bases left between them. In DNA, the CDR3 is TGTGCCAGCAGTTTACCACAAGGACCCTACAATGAGCAGTTCTTC. Translation gives CASSLPQGPYNEQFF.

CDR3 sequence reads: CASSPSPTSYNEQFF. The CDR3 region has the DNA TGTGCCAGCAGCCCTAGCCCGACTTCCTACAATGAGCAGTTCTTC. The chain joins TRBV7-8 to TRBJ2-1; D might be TRBD2 (5 bases). There are 15 residues in the CDR3. Trimming removed 5 bases at V and 1 base at J, with 12 bases between. Germline CDR1 SGHVS, CDR2 FQNEAQ. Full variable domain (outside the CDR3, taken from reference TRBV7-8 and TRBJ2-1): GAGVSQSPRYKVAKRGQDVALRCDPISGHVSLFWYQQALGQGPEFLTYFQNEAQLDKSGLPSDRFFAERPEGSVSTLKIQRTQQEDSAVYLCASSPSPTSYNEQFFGPGTRLTVL.

This clonotype was seen more than once but under ten times. This chain links TRBV7-3 with TRBJ2-7; 7 bases align to TRBD2. The V and J ends lost 1 base and 6 bases, in that order; junction bases with no gene match: 9. This CDR3 has 15 amino acids. In germline, CDR1 is SGHTA, CDR2 FQGTGA. The CDR3 protein is CASSLRGWEGSEQYF. Written as DNA, the CDR3 is TGTGCCAGCAGCTTAAGGGGCTGGGAGGGTAGCGAGCAGTACTTC.

The sample holds a few counts of this clonotype. The V call is TRBV9, the J call TRBJ2-3; TRBD2 matches 7 bases. The CDR3 runs to 15 residues. The germline CDR1 and CDR2 sequences are SGDLS and YYNGEE. Trimming took 3 bases from V and 3 from J; bases not matched to a gene: 7. The CDR3 sequence is CASSARGVETDTQYF. The CDR3 nucleotides are TGTGCCAGCAGCGCCCGGGGGGTTGAGACAGATACGCAGTATTTT. The full variable domain, in which reference TRBV9 and TRBJ2-3 provide the parts outside the CDR3, is DSGVTQTPKHLITATGQRVTLRCSPRSGDLSVYWYQQSLDQGLQFLIQYYNGEERAKGNILERFSAQQFPDLHSELNLSSLELGDSALYFCASSARGVETDTQYFGPGTRLTVL.

The chain couples TRBV4-1 to TRBJ1-5; 7 bases align to TRBD1. The CDR3 consists of 15 residues. V lost 3 bases and J lost 6; bases outside the gene matches: 8. The germline gives CDR1 MGHRA, CDR2 YSYEKL. The CDR3 sequence is CASSQVRQGSQPQHF. The CDR3 nucleotides are TGCGCCAGCAGCCAGGTTAGACAGGGTTCTCAGCCCCAGCATTTT.

V usage is TRBV7-2 and J usage is TRBJ1-5; D unclear. CDR1 SGHTA and CDR2 FQGNSA come from the germline V gene. The CDR3 totals 17 residues. Trimming took 5 bases from V and 0 from J, leaving 17 bases between them. CDR3 DNA: TGTGCCAGCAGCATGGGCCCGGAAACCTATAGCAATCAGCCCCAGCATTTT. It yields the protein CASSMGPETYSNQPQHF. Complete variable domain (other parts from reference TRBV7-2 and TRBJ1-5): GAGVSQSPSNKVTEKGKDVELRCDPISGHTALYWYRQSLGQGLEFLIYFQGNSAPDKSGLPSDRFSAERTGGSVSTLTIQRTQQEDSAVYLCASSMGPETYSNQPQHFGDGTRLSIL.

The chain links TRBV12-3 or TRBV12-4 to TRBJ1-6, with D perhaps matching TRBD1 (5 bases). Trimming pared 5 bases from V and 1 base from J, leaving 12 bases between. This CDR3 contains 16 residues. The CDR3 sequence is CASSRGGDSYNSPLHF. The CDR3 DNA is TGTGCCAGCAGTCGGGGAGGGGATTCCTATAATTCACCCCTCCACTTT.

The chain is built from TRBV12-3 or TRBV12-4 and TRBJ2-3, with 10 nucleotides matching TRBD1. The junction had 4 bases not matched to a gene; V was cut back by 1 base and J by 6 bases. This CDR3 contains 15 residues. The CDR3 region is CASSLGTGGEDTQYF. CDR3 in DNA: TGTGCCAGCAGTTTAGGGACAGGGGGTGAGGATACGCAGTATTTT.

This clonotype was seen many times. One junction end disagrees with the germline gene, perhaps due to a read error. The gene calls are TRBV4-3 and TRBJ2-5; TRBD1 or TRBD2 may be the D gene (7 bases each). The CDR3 loop spans 14 amino acids. Looked up from germline, CDR1 is LGHNA and CDR2 is YSLEER. The DNA for the CDR3 is TGTGCCAGTAGTCAGGGGGGGGGCCAAGAGACCCAGTACTTC. Its translation: CASSQGGGQETQYF.

The chain combines TRBV5-6 with TRBJ2-4, with 9 bases that match TRBD1. The CDR3 loop spans 12 amino acids. V was pared by 4 bases and J by 15 bases, with 8 bases of the junction left unmatched. Germline V CDR1 and CDR2: SGHDT, YYEEEE. In DNA, the CDR3 is TGTGCCAGCAGCCCGGACAGGGGCGTCCCGTACTTC. Its translation: CASSPDRGVPYF.

The rearrangement uses TRBV12-3 or TRBV12-4 and TRBJ1-1, with D maybe TRBD1 (6 bases). The CDR3 sequence is 15 residues long. Trimming left V 3 bases short and J 3 bases short, with 14 bases between. The CDR3 spells CASSFFTGTDTEAFF. The CDR3 coding sequence is TGTGCCAGCAGTTTCTTCACAGGGACGGACACTGAAGCTTTCTTT.

This clonotype has more than one count but fewer than ten. This CDR3 is CASSARTGAYEQYF. The DNA for the CDR3 is TGTGCCAGCAGCGCCCGGACAGGGGCCTACGAGCAGTACTTC. The chain is built from TRBV9 and TRBJ2-7; 9 nucleotides line up with TRBD1. From germline, CDR1 is SGDLS and CDR2 YYNGEE. V lost 3 bases to trimming and J lost 2 bases; unmatched junction nucleotides: 3. The CDR3 is 14 amino acids.

The chain has TRBV29-1 and TRBJ2-3, with 13 bases aligning to TRBD2. Looked up from germline, CDR1 is SQVTM and CDR2 is ANQGSEA. V gave up 6 bases and J gave up 1 base; unmatched junction bases: 4. The CDR3 extends over 15 amino acids. Written as DNA, the CDR3 is TGCAGCGTGGGGACTAGCGGGGCGGGCACAGATACGCAGTATTTT. Its protein is CSVGTSGAGTDTQYF.

As concerns this clonotype: Relative to the germline gene, one junction end is altered; a read error may explain this. The chain employs TRBV6-2 or TRBV6-3 and TRBJ2-7, with D perhaps TRBD2 (6 bases). This CDR3 is built from 16 residues. Germline loops: CDR1 MNHEY, CDR2 SVGEGT. This CDR3 is CASSYSGDRHSYEQYF. CDR3 sequence (DNA): TGTGCCAGCAGCTACTCGGGGGACCGGCACTCCTACGAGCAGTACTTC.

The rearrangement joins TRBV3-1 to TRBJ2-3; 7 nucleotides align to TRBD2. The CDR3 contains 12 residues. CDR1 LGHDT and CDR2 YNNKEL come from the germline V gene (reference sequence). Trimming at V came to 8 bases and at J to 6 bases, leaving 5 bases not matched to a gene. The CDR3 region has the DNA TGTGCCAGCGGACTAGGCTTCGATACGCAGTATTTT. It yields the protein CASGLGFDTQYF.